This TCR beta chain was sequenced in a study of OX40 agonist ivuxolimab in advanced cancers. The data were produced by immunoSEQ multiplex PCR, yet TCRdb's version contains in-frame clones alone and is incomplete. This sample has fewer than 95,000 clones, with 85% to 90% found just once. V lost 5 bases and J 2 bases, leaving 12 bases between the germline ends. The V gene's germline CDR1 is SGHNT and CDR2 YENEEA. There are 14 residues in the CDR3. The V gene is TRBV11-3, the J gene TRBJ1-2; no clear D. Sequencing was performed on CD4+ or CD8+ T cells sorted from blood, taken in a trial of the OX40 agonist ivuxolimab. The origin of this receptor is an adult with an advanced solid tumor such as melanoma, head and neck, liver or kidney cancer. The CDR3 region has the DNA TGTGCCAGCAGCCCCGGAGGGAGGAACTATGGCTACACCTTC. Its protein product is CASSPGGRNYGYTF.